In this sample, the clone carrying this T cell receptor (beta chain) turned up a few times. Its specificity is unknown. The sample belongs to a study of T-cell memory formation after mild COVID-19. On the study more broadly: TCR clusters mostly belonged to single donors.

V dropped 10 bases and J dropped 0 bases, with 14 bases sitting between them. The CDR3 length is 14 residues. Germline-derived CDR1 and CDR2 are SGHTA and FQGNSA. TCRdb ran MiXCR on the 5' RACE reads and lists one entry per CDR3 protein. This table has about 270,000 distinct CDR3 sequences, over 15% appearing once. Study observations and caveats: Clones that got smaller from day 15 to 85 had even CD4/CD8, while clones growing later tipped toward CD4+.

Sequenced sample: PBMCs or a T cell subset sorted from them (not recorded which). This clonotype was obtained from a man between 18 and 29 years old who had mild COVID-19 (a few samples of this study predate the infection). Cell type and time point are not known. The chain carries TRBV7-2 and TRBJ2-3, with D possibly being TRBD2 (5 bases). CDR3 region: CATRGLTSTDTQYF. CDR3 nucleotides: TGTGCCACCCGAGGGTTAACTAGCACAGATACGCAGTATTTT.